This T cell receptor (beta chain) was obtained from a study of Graves' ophthalmopathy and Graves' hyperthyroidism. Study at large: Before any treatment, peripheral blood was taken at the initial diagnosis.

RNA transcripts provided the template for amplifying TCR beta CDR3 regions. RT-PCR with HTBI primers came first, then second-round multiplex PCR. TCRdb re-analysed the multiplex PCR reads in MiXCR, keeping a single row per CDR3 protein. The repertoire includes 400,000 to 450,000 distinct CDR3 sequences, roughly 21% of them detected once, and around 3.1% sits in the top ten. Germline lookup yields CDR1 SQVTM and CDR2 ANQGSEA. This CDR3 contains 13 residues. Trimming removed 7 bases from V and 4 bases from J; junction bases left unmatched: 5. There are many counts of this clonotype. Its antigen is unknown. Uncontrolled infections, other autoimmune diseases, pregnancy or lactation barred patients from enrollment. Study-wide findings and caveats: Separation of ophthalmopathy from stable hyperthyroidism was achieved by a 13-signature model, at around 89% sensitivity and under 82% specificity.

This receptor was identified in a woman aged 18-35 years with stable Graves' hyperthyroidism. The gene calls are TRBV29-1 and TRBJ1-3; 9 bases map to TRBD1. The sequenced sample was peripheral blood. CDR3 amino acids: CSAPGQGGNTIYF. The CDR3 nucleotides read TGCAGCGCTCCGGGACAGGGAGGAAACACCATATATTTT.